This paragraph covers one TCR beta chain sequence. Its binding antigen is unknown. Base qualities are not recorded, but no much larger clone differs from it by a single base. The data stem from a study of blood T cells in healthy people across ages (dated by TCRdb to 2013 to 2016). About the study as a whole: Template switching captured roughly one uniquely barcoded TCR beta cDNA molecule per two T cells in model experiments. To avoid experimental bias, donors of different ages were spread randomly across the sequencing lanes. Using the same blood draw, the study looked at two additional independent replicas of 1 million unique cDNA reads for two donors, one aged 18 to 30 and the other aged 80 or older. Four age groups were formed from the donors: young (average approximately 16 years), middle-aged (just under 40), aged (approximately 60) and long-lived (82). Age-related changes in TCR beta repertoire diversity were measured in the study by deep sequencing normalized with unique cDNA molecular identifiers. Points the paper makes about the study in general: Conclusive comparison of naive and antigen-experienced compartments was prevented by the profiling of bulk unsorted PBMCs. Compared with the aged group, the long-lived group had more naive CD4+ T cells, fewer expanded clones and increased TCR diversity, a pattern suggesting age selection. As age increased, observed TCR beta diversity per million T cells dropped in a roughly linear way, and a significant reduction was already evident by age 40. Total diversity estimates from one million sequenced T cells were considered lower bounds and underestimates. Because the CMV infection status of the donors was unknown, age-related changes in expanded clonotypes may potentially have been confounded. The percentage of naive T cells measured by flow cytometry correlated strongly with observed TCR beta diversity.

V and J are trimmed by 4 bases and 7 bases, and the gene matches miss 6 bases of the junction. The CDR3 numbers 13 residues from cysteine through phenylalanine. CDR3 DNA only is kept here, 39 bases in frame from base 1. CDR1 SGHDN and CDR2 FVKESK are derived from the germline V gene. The protocol used for the library was 5' RACE. These reads were obtained on an Illumina HiSeq 2500. A second PCR of roughly 6 to 12 cycles was performed with a sample-barcoded 5' primer and a J-beta primer mix. Each TCR beta cDNA molecule received a unique molecular identifier from a template-switch 5' adaptor carrying 12 random nucleotides. At least 3 million CDR3-containing paired-end reads were obtained from each sample. All of the RNA was converted into first-strand cDNA using the Mint cDNA synthesis kit, with a TRBC-specific oligonucleotide serving as the primer. All cDNA was treated with uracil-DNA glycosylase and then went through a first 18-cycle PCR with the universal primers M1SS and BC2_uni_R. Processing in the source paper ran as follows. Each sample was normalized by randomly selecting 1 million high-quality reads, each carrying a distinct molecular identifier. Instead of being binned into consensus sequences, reads that shared molecular identifiers were thrown out. MiTCR, with a Q25 quality threshold and the strictest error-elimination algorithm, was used for CDR3 identification, clonotype clustering and error correction. Lower-bound total TCR beta diversity was estimated with a nonparametric unseen species model using Euler transformation. TCRdb reprocessing: public reads trimmed at Q25 with fastp, clones called with MiXCR, in-frame beta chains kept. Records with the same CDR3 protein are collapsed into one entry carrying the most frequent genes and DNA. The V and J calls, along with clone size, are taken from TCRdb and not from the paper's own processing. This sample has some 1,500,000 distinct CDR3 sequences in its table, and approximately 39% of those were observed once. The top ten hold around 4% of the sample.

Donors were 39 systemically healthy Caucasian individuals from Russia aged about 6 to 100 years. Around 9.8 milliliters of peripheral blood were collected from each donor into EDTA-treated Vacutainer tubes. PBMCs were isolated by Ficoll-Paque density-gradient centrifugation, with at least 6 million obtained per sample. Total RNA, at least 6 micrograms per sample, was extracted from PBMCs with Trizol reagent. For every donor, flow cytometry on a PBMC aliquot measured the percentage of naive CD45RAhigh/CD27high T cells. Here the chain combines TRBV14 and TRBJ2-7; the central 8 bases match TRBD1. The sample consisted of blood. This sequence was found in a woman aged 18 to 35 in good health. The base sequence is TGTGCCAGCAGCCCGGACAGGGTTGGAGAGCAGTACTTC. This codes for CASSPDRVGEQYF.